Listed below are T cell receptor beta chains from one sample, sequenced in a study of T cells after posttransplantation cyclophosphamide. The data were produced by immunoSEQ multiplex PCR, yet TCRdb's version contains in-frame clones alone and is incomplete. Listed for the sample are 9,500 to 15,000 clones, none seen a single time. Sequenced sample: PBMCs. The origin of the receptors is a woman aged 40 to 55 in good health, CMV-negative, and a related stem cell transplant donor. Each CDR3 is given with its conserved first and last residue. Expanded clones get a size class; other rows say once, few or many, or leave the size out.

>TRBV7-7|many
CASSLGGGYTGELFF
>TRBV12-3/TRBV12-4|.
CASSPRGGALNEQFF
>TRBV6-1|many
CASSEVVSRSGEAFF
>TRBV25-1|many
CASSPGTGSGNTIYF
>TRBV2|medium-sized
CASSGERGGRSEQFF
>TRBV18|many
CASSPRSSSGNTIYF
>TRBV29-1|many
CSVAGTSGYEQYF
>TRBV27|many
CASSSEQGAWGNEQFF
>TRBV5-6|many
CASSLPYSYEQYF
>TRBV7-7|many
CASSQGQGHYNEQFF
>TRBV6-4|many
CASSRGGLGTDTQYF
>TRBV7-7|many
CASSWGGLAANTGELFF
>TRBV7-2|.
CASSLAPGNYGYTF
>TRBV6-2/TRBV6-3|many
CASSYFRGVSYEQYF
>TRBV18|many
CASSEGATNTEAFF
>TRBV6-6|many
CASILSGVAGYTF
>TRBV7-2|many
CASSSGAGGFYGYTF
>TRBV19|many
CASSFTSEGYEQYF
>TRBV7-2|many
CASSFLAGSYEQYF
>TRBV28|many
CASSLSGSPYEQYF
>TRBV12-3/TRBV12-4|many
CASSFRTGELFF
>TRBV7-2|many
CASSPTGFTNEKLFF
>TRBV7-2|many
CASSLPSTGNYGYTF
>TRBV27|many
CASSLSLSSGNTIYF
>TRBV24-1|many
CANNRQDYEQYF
>TRBV6-5|few
CASRGGQGAGGGYTF
>TRBV7-9|many
CASSDSRGPQHF
>TRBV30|few
CAWEIGAGLVYEQYF
>TRBV18|many
CASSASGTRNTDTQYF
>TRBV7-2|many
CASSFRGLDNEQFF
>TRBV4-1|many
CASSPSGGDSYNEQFF
>TRBV4-3|many
CASSPGSGQGAINEQFF
>TRBV19|many
CASSEDRGREKLFF
>TRBV9|many
CASSVQDRRARGNTIYF
>TRBV6-1|few
CASSGGRGTNTGELFF
>TRBV7-6|many
CASSLTGLAGYNEQFF
>TRBV5-4|many
CASSVGQGAPRGNEQFF
>TRBV19|many
CASSRQNYQPQHF
>TRBV28|many
CASSISHATGGVDPEQFF
>TRBV6-2/TRBV6-3|few
CAILASAYNQQFF
>TRBV29-1|many
CSVPRSTSLYNEQFF
>TRBV13|few
CASSFENRQGVCGANVLTF
>TRBV6-1|many
CASSPSSGGALEQYF
>TRBV5-1|many
CASSSSGRADTQYF
>TRBV19|many
CASSAYSDQETQYF
>TRBV29-1|.
CSATTGGYYEQYF
>TRBV7-9|many
CASSKQGSSSGANVLTF
>TRBV10-3|many
CAISVRDRPSNTEAFF
>TRBV7-2|many
CASSPELAVHYNEQFF
>TRBV18|.
CASSPPSMQETQYF
>TRBV5-1|many
CASSSRDRGYEQYF
>TRBV27|many
CASRGTVINQPQHF
>TRBV7-2|medium-sized
CASSLGTGQNSPLHF